This T cell receptor (beta chain) was captured in a study of blood T cell repertoires in COVID-19. Study-level background: Whether acute or convalescent, the COVID-19 samples came from the United States, Italy and Spain. PBMCs, B-cell-depleted T cells, or T cells provided the cDNA or gDNA that made up the material.

The germline gives CDR1 MNHEY, CDR2 SVGEGT. The CDR3 length is 15 residues. Losses at the gene ends were 2 bases for V and 5 bases for J; bases not matched to a gene: 6. Across under 25 US areas, participants ranged in age from about 18 to 90 years. Source study methods: Amplifying reference gene primers gave estimates of nucleated cell counts. Profiled with immunoSEQ multiplex PCR; TCRdb holds only in-frame clones, not every one. From that table come the V and J calls and clone size; the DNA was used to work out D and trimming. This table has over 300,000 clones, 70% to 90% appearing once. The sample comprised PBMCs or T cells enriched from blood (not recorded which). The chain uses TRBV6-2 or TRBV6-3 and TRBJ2-1; 7 nucleotides match TRBD1. The receptor comes from a woman between 25 and 40 years old with acute COVID-19. The CDR3 protein is CASSYPTGANNEQFF. CDR3 bases: TGTGCCAGCAGTTACCCAACAGGGGCAAACAATGAGCAGTTCTTC.